This entry describes one TCR beta chain. Its antigen remains unidentified. V was trimmed by 6 bases and J by 6 bases, leaving 14 bases between them. CDR1 and CDR2 (germline): SNHLY, FYNNEI. The CDR3 covers 14 residues. The data originate from a study of beta chain features in type 1 diabetes. Only one heparinised blood draw was taken per donor, and its volume averaged roughly 120 mL. Naive, central memory, regulatory and stem cell-like memory cells within the CD4+ compartment were sorted using CD45RO/CCR7/CD25/CD127/CD95/CD27. Each sorted fraction was over 95% pure. The study, taken as a whole, reports: Still unanswered here is whether HLA type influences TCRB rearrangement. In all four CD4+ subsets, TCRB CDR3 length was significantly, moderately reduced in type 1 diabetes.

The investigators reverse transcribed all of the isolated RNA, so they sequenced expressed TCRB transcripts. Sequencing was performed with immunoSEQ multiplex PCR; in TCRdb, only in-frame clones are kept and a portion is missing. The sample lists 310,000 or so clones, approximately 15% occurring once. The sequenced sample consisted of naive CD4+ T cells from blood. This clonotype originated in a man younger than 30 with type 1 diabetes. The chain recombines TRBV2 with TRBJ2-2; D might be TRBD1 (5 bases). CDR3 coding DNA: TGTGCCAGCAGCGTGGGCAGGGCTCCCGGGGAGCTGTTTTTT. Translating it yields CASSVGRAPGELFF.